This TCR beta chain was observed in a study of blood T cell repertoires in COVID-19. Participants' reported clinical history set cohort assignment. Using immunoSEQ multiplex PCR, the repertoire was profiled, and TCRdb retains in-frame clones only, with some absent. The sample includes 150,000 to 200,000 clones, roughly 80% of them seen just once. In germline, CDR1 is SEHNR, CDR2 FQNEAQ (reference sequence). This CDR3 is 13 amino acids long. The ends lost 5 bases at V and 1 base at J; junction bases unmatched: 0. Details on this clone: Other DNA sequences within the sample encode an identical CDR3.

The chain carries TRBV7-9 and TRBJ2-3; 7 bases agree with TRBD2. Source material: PBMCs or T cells enriched from blood (not recorded which). This clonotype was sampled from a woman in her fifties or sixties with acute COVID-19. The CDR3 region is CASSRGGTDTQYF. DNA of the CDR3: TGTGCCAGCAGCCGGGGGGGCACAGATACGCAGTATTTT.